The 29 T cell receptor beta chains below all came from one sample that was sequenced in a study of CD8+ T cells in alopecia areata. Extraction of RNA preceded its reverse transcription into cDNA, which served as the sequencing template. Repertoires were generated with immunoSEQ multiplex PCR, while TCRdb's copy carries only in-frame clones and drops some. The sample contains roughly 46,000 clones, roughly two thirds of which appear only once. As to treatment: oral pan-JAK inhibitor, 5-10 mg twice daily. Sample: CD8+ T cells sorted from blood, taken at week 4, from a patient treated with tofacitinib. These receptors originate from a human donor with alopecia areata.

This chain joins TRBV6-6 and TRBJ2-7; D is undetermined. Looked up from germline, CDR1 is MNHNY and CDR2 is SVGAGI (reference sequence). Trimming pared 4 bases from V and 0 bases from J, leaving 4 bases between. The CDR3 is made up of 12 amino acids. CDR3 protein: CASSLSSYEQYF. The CDR3, as DNA: TGTGCCAGCAGTTTGAGCTCCTACGAGCAGTACTTC.

The chain uses TRBV2 and TRBJ2-5, with D possibly being TRBD1 or TRBD2 (5 bases each). CDR1 is SNHLY, CDR2 FYNNEI, per germline. Trimming pared 2 bases from V and 3 bases from J, leaving 16 bases between. The CDR3 totals 16 residues. The CDR3 is CASSETRAGTKETQYF. In DNA, the CDR3 is TGTGCCAGCAGTGAAACCCGCGCAGGGACCAAAGAGACCCAGTACTTC.

This clone was seen once. Other DNA sequences in the same sample also yield this CDR3. The chain recombines TRBV30 with TRBJ1-1; D not certain. Trimming removed 4 bases from V and 4 bases from J, with 7 bases in between. From germline, CDR1 is GTSNPN and CDR2 SVGIG (reference sequence). The CDR3 extends over 11 amino acids. CDR3 sequence: CAWTLGTEAFF. CDR3 nucleotide sequence: TGTGCCTGGACCCTTGGCACTGAAGCTTTCTTT.

J is TRBJ1-5 and V is TRBV29-1, with D maybe TRBD1 (5 bases). The germline V gene encodes CDR1 SQVTM and CDR2 ANQGSEA. The CDR3 loop spans 12 amino acids. The V and J ends lost 4 bases and 7 bases respectively, with 11 bases between them. In nucleotides, the CDR3 is TGCAGCGTTGGGGACGGGGGACAGCCCCAGCATTTT. It yields the protein CSVGDGGQPQHF.

The rearrangement links TRBV30 to TRBJ1-4; D possibly corresponds to TRBD1 (6 bases). CDR3 length: 13 amino acids. CDR1 and CDR2 (germline): GTSNPN, SVGIG (reference sequence). The V gene lost 1 base and the J gene lost 5 bases, with 8 bases spanning the gap. The CDR3 coding sequence is TGTGCCTGGAGTGAGGACAGCAATGAAAAACTGTTTTTT. Translated: CAWSEDSNEKLFF.

This chain joins TRBV29-1 and TRBJ1-1; TRBD1 matches 8 bases. Germline trimming cut 5 bases from V and 7 bases from J; bases unmatched to any gene: 6. This CDR3 is built from 12 residues. In germline, CDR1 is SQVTM, CDR2 ANQGSEA. The CDR3 region has the DNA TGCAGCGTTCAAGGACAGGGAGATGAAGCTTTCTTT. This codes for CSVQGQGDEAFF.

The chain recombines TRBV5-6 with TRBJ2-1, with 9 positions matching TRBD2. The CDR3 is 15 amino acids. V dropped 5 bases and J dropped 0; count of bases not matched to a gene: 3. Germline CDR1 SGHDT, CDR2 YYEEEE. The CDR3 region is CASSLLAGSYNEQFF. In DNA form, the CDR3 reads TGTGCCAGCAGTCTACTAGCGGGCTCCTACAATGAGCAGTTCTTC. Variable domain in full (rest from reference TRBV5-6 and TRBJ2-1): DAGVTQSPTHLIKTRGQQVTLRCSPKSGHDTVSWYQQALGQGPQFIFQYYEEEERQRGNFPDRFSGHQFPNYSSELNVNALLLGDSALYLCASSLLAGSYNEQFFGPGTRLTVL.

CDR3 nucleotide sequence: TGTGCCAGTAGTCCGCCCAGGGACTTAAATCAGCCCCAGCATTTT. This codes for CASSPPRDLNQPQHF. This rearrangement joins TRBV19 to TRBJ1-5, with D possibly matching TRBD1 (5 bases). V was trimmed by 5 bases and J by 4 bases, leaving 15 bases between them. Germline V CDR1 and CDR2: LNHDA, SQIVND (reference sequence). This CDR3 is 15 amino acids long.

This chain joins TRBV30 and TRBJ2-7; no clear D gene. This CDR3 region has 14 residues. The V end was cut by 0 bases, the J end by 0 bases, with 9 bases between. CDR1 is GTSNPN, CDR2 SVGIG, per germline (reference sequence). The CDR3 region has the DNA TGTGCCTGGAGTGTATCCTCTGGCTCCTACGAGCAGTACTTC. Translating gives CAWSVSSGSYEQYF.

The CDR3 DNA is TGTGCCAGCAGCCCCCCCATGCGGGACCTAAGCGGCTACGAGCAGTACTTC. Its protein product is CASSPPMRDLSGYEQYF. The V gene is TRBV7-9, the J gene TRBJ2-7; possible D gene TRBD2, 6 bases. Trimming stripped 5 bases from V and 3 bases from J, with 23 bases between. CDR3 length equals 17 residues. Germline CDR1 reads SEHNR; CDR2 reads FQNEAQ (reference sequence).

The V and J genes are TRBV14 and TRBJ2-7; TRBD2 agrees at 8 bases. Trimming took 5 bases from V and 3 from J; bases not matched to a gene: 6. Germline CDR1 and CDR2: SGHDN and FVKESK. The CDR3 runs to 14 residues. The CDR3 loop is CASSYSGGLYEQYF. CDR3 coding DNA: TGTGCCAGCAGCTACAGCGGGGGCCTCTACGAGCAGTACTTC.

The chain is built from TRBV29-1 and TRBJ2-2; D remains unclear. Germline CDR1 reads SQVTM; CDR2 reads ANQGSEA. CDR3 size: 14 residues. V lost 6 bases and J 0 bases, leaving 11 bases between the germline ends. The CDR3 loop reads CSVLDGANTGELFF. The CDR3 coding sequence is TGCAGCGTCCTGGACGGTGCGAACACCGGGGAGCTGTTTTTT.

The chain uses TRBV27 and TRBJ2-7; maybe TRBD2 (5 bases). CDR3 length: 14 amino acids. Deletions cut 2 bases from V and 3 bases from J, with 11 bases between. Germline lookup yields CDR1 MNHEY and CDR2 SMNVEV (reference sequence). CDR3 sequence reads: CASSLGLGDYEQYF. CDR3 nucleotides: TGTGCCAGCAGTTTAGGCCTCGGGGACTACGAGCAGTACTTC.

The rearrangement uses TRBV5-1 and TRBJ1-1, with D hard to call. Germline V CDR1 and CDR2: SGHRS, YFSETQ. The CDR3 extends over 14 amino acids. The V end lost 3 bases, the J end lost 4 bases, and 13 bases lay between the germline ends. This chain's CDR3 is CASSSSGGGTEAFF. The CDR3 DNA reads as TGCGCCAGCAGCTCGAGCGGCGGAGGCACTGAAGCTTTCTTT.

This clone was seen more than once but under ten times. This chain uses TRBV29-1 with TRBJ2-3; D is possibly TRBD2 (6 bases). Germline V gives CDR1 SQVTM, CDR2 ANQGSEA. The CDR3 sequence is 15 residues long. The V end was cut by 8 bases, the J end by 2 bases, with 20 bases between. As DNA, the CDR3 is TGCAGCTCTCTAGGAGGGCAAATCGACACAGATACGCAGTATTTT. It codes for CSSLGGQIDTDTQYF.

J is TRBJ1-1 and V is TRBV29-1; D remains unclear. The CDR3 sequence is 11 residues long. V was cut by 0 bases and J by 7 bases, with 6 bases left in between. Germline-derived CDR1 and CDR2 are SQVTM and ANQGSEA. The CDR3 spells CSVEEGLEAFF. The DNA for the CDR3 is TGCAGCGTTGAAGAAGGGCTTGAAGCTTTCTTT.

This clone was observed a handful of times. The chain recombines TRBV4-3 with TRBJ2-2; D is undetermined. Germline CDR1 LGHNA, CDR2 YSLEER. V lost 0 bases, J lost 7 bases, and 6 bases lay in between. This CDR3 contains 13 residues. CDR3: CASSQDVYGELFF. The CDR3 DNA reads TGCGCCAGCAGCCAAGACGTATACGGGGAGCTGTTTTTT.

This clone was picked up a small number of times. V and J are TRBV4-3 and TRBJ2-5; no clear D gene. CDR1 LGHNA and CDR2 YSLEER come from the germline V gene. This CDR3 spans 13 amino acids. The V end was cut by 1 base, the J end by 2 bases, with 5 bases between. The CDR3 here is CASSQVLQETQYF. The DNA for the CDR3 is TGCGCCAGCAGCCAAGTTTTGCAAGAGACCCAGTACTTC.

V is TRBV30 and J is TRBJ1-2; D is perhaps TRBD1 (5 bases). Between the trimmed V and J ends, which lost 0 bases and 5 bases, there was a span of 16 bases. CDR1 and CDR2 from the germline V gene are GTSNPN and SVGIG (reference sequence). CDR3 size: 15 residues. The CDR3 DNA sequence: TGTGCCTGGAGTGTACACACAGGAACCGCTTATGGCTACACCTTC. As protein: CAWSVHTGTAYGYTF. The full variable domain, in which reference TRBV30 and TRBJ1-2 provide the parts outside the CDR3, is SQTIHQWPATLVQPVGSPLSLECTVEGTSNPNLYWYRQAAGRGLQLLFYSVGIGQISSEVPQNLSASRPQDRQFILSSKKLLLSDSGFYLCAWSVHTGTAYGYTFGSGTRLTVV.

The chain has TRBV5-1 and TRBJ2-4, with a possible D match to TRBD2 (6 bases). Germline V gene lookup returns CDR1 SGHRS and CDR2 YFSETQ. This CDR3 region has 13 residues. Trimming left V 4 bases short and J 16 bases short, with 21 bases between. CDR3 DNA: TGCGCCAGCAGCCCCGGGGGTGGCCTCGGCAGCTACTTC. It is translated as CASSPGGGLGSYF.

The CDR3 DNA follows: TGCAGCGTCGCCGCCTCCGGGACTAGCGTTTACGAGCAGTACTTC. This codes for CSVAASGTSVYEQYF. The chain is built from TRBV29-1 and TRBJ2-7; 10 nucleotides agree with TRBD2. There are 15 residues in the CDR3. V lost 6 bases, J lost 4 bases, and 12 bases stayed unmatched. Germline V CDR1 and CDR2: SQVTM, ANQGSEA.

This chain uses TRBV29-1 with TRBJ2-6, with TRBD1 identical over 10 bases. Germline V gives CDR1 SQVTM, CDR2 ANQGSEA. CDR3 length: 16 amino acids. With 7 bases clipped from V and 0 bases from J, the junction kept 6 bases outside the gene matches. CDR3 bases: TGCAGCGCCCTAGACAGGGGGCTCTCTGGGGCCAACGTCCTGACTTTC. Translation: CSALDRGLSGANVLTF. The full variable domain, in which reference TRBV29-1 and TRBJ2-6 provide the parts outside the CDR3, is SAVISQKPSRDICQRGTSLTIQCQVDSQVTMMFWYRQQPGQSLTLIATANQGSEATYESGFVIDKFPISRPNLTFSTLTVSNMSPEDSSIYLCSALDRGLSGANVLTFGAGSRLTVL.

The chain combines TRBV5-6 with TRBJ2-1; D ambiguous. V shed 2 bases and J shed 7 bases, with 4 bases lying between them. The CDR3 is made up of 11 amino acids. Germline V gene lookup returns CDR1 SGHDT and CDR2 YYEEEE. The CDR3 spells CASSFSNEQFF. Here the CDR3 DNA reads TGTGCCAGCAGCTTTAGTAATGAGCAGTTCTTC.

J is TRBJ2-7 and V is TRBV9; 7 bases are a match to TRBD1. With 0 bases clipped from V and 2 bases from J, the junction kept 5 bases outside the gene matches. Per germline, CDR1 SGDLS and CDR2 YYNGEE. This CDR3 comprises 15 residues. The CDR3 sequence: CASSVDWGTAYEQYF. The DNA for the CDR3 is TGTGCCAGCAGCGTAGATTGGGGGACAGCCTACGAGCAGTACTTC.

CDR3 protein: CASSRIGTSGQETQYF. CDR3 DNA: TGTGCCAGCAGTCGGATTGGGACTAGCGGCCAAGAGACCCAGTACTTC. The V call is TRBV27, the J call TRBJ2-5; 11 bases fit TRBD2. The germline CDR1 and CDR2 sequences are MNHEY and SMNVEV (reference sequence). The trim removed 5 bases at V and 1 base at J, leaving 6 bases unmatched. CDR3 length: 16 residues.

This clone is a singleton in its sample. The V and J genes are TRBV9 and TRBJ2-1; maybe TRBD2 (6 bases). V was shortened by 3 bases and J by 7 bases, with 8 bases between the two germline ends. Germline lookup yields CDR1 SGDLS and CDR2 YYNGEE. The CDR3 totals 12 residues. CDR3 region: CASSARENEQFF. The CDR3 nucleotides read TGTGCCAGCAGCGCCCGGGAGAATGAGCAGTTCTTC. Together with reference TRBV9 and TRBJ2-1, the CDR3 gives the full variable domain: DSGVTQTPKHLITATGQRVTLRCSPRSGDLSVYWYQQSLDQGLQFLIQYYNGEERAKGNILERFSAQQFPDLHSELNLSSLELGDSALYFCASSARENEQFFGPGTRLTVL.

In its sample, this clone ranks as medium-sized (0.01 to 0.1%). The gene calls are TRBV4-3 and TRBJ2-7, with 7 positions matching TRBD1. In germline, CDR1 is LGHNA, CDR2 YSLEER. The CDR3 extends over 15 amino acids. The V segment lost 0 bases and the J segment 3 bases; nucleotides outside the gene matches: 5. CDR3 coding DNA: TGCGCCAGCAGCCAAGATAGGGGGCAGATCTACGAGCAGTACTTC. Translated: CASSQDRGQIYEQYF.

The chain couples TRBV5-6 to TRBJ2-1; 9 nucleotides align to TRBD1. In germline, CDR1 is SGHDT, CDR2 YYEEEE. V shed 3 bases, J shed 8 bases, and the junction held 9 bases outside the gene matches. The CDR3 length is 15 residues. The CDR3 nucleotides are TGTGCCAGCAGCTACTCCGGGACAGGGAGACATGAGCAGTTCTTC. Its translation is CASSYSGTGRHEQFF.

This chain joins TRBV27 and TRBJ1-1; D is undetermined. V was pared by 5 bases and J by 1 base, with 8 bases between. CDR1 is MNHEY, CDR2 SMNVEV, per germline (reference sequence). The CDR3 is 13 residues long. CDR3 nucleotides: TGTGCCAGCAGTCCGGACGGGAACACTGAAGCTTTCTTT. It specifies CASSPDGNTEAFF.